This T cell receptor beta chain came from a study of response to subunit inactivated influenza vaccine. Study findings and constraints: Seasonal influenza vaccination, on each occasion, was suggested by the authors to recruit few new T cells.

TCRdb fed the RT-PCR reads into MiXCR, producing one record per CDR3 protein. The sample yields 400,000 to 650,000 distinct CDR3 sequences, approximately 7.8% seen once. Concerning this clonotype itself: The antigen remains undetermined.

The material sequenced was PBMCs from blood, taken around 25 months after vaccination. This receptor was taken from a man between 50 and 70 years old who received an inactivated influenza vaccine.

In DNA form, the CDR3 reads TGTGCCAGCAGTATTGAGATGAACACTGAAGCTTTCTTT. Translating gives CASSIEMNTEAFF. This chain links TRBV18 with TRBJ1-1; the D is unclear. The CDR3 is 13 residues long. CDR1 is KGHSH, CDR2 LQKENI, per germline. Trimming shortened V by 8 bases and J by 0 bases, and 10 bases separated the two germline ends.